These 8 T cell receptor beta chains came from one sample sequenced in a study of cytomegalovirus exposure and HLA in healthy donors (dated by TCRdb to the late 2010s). Libraries were prepared through the immunoSEQ multiplex PCR assay. The multiplex PCR relied on a mix of 60 forward primers for TCR Vbeta segments and 13 reverse primers for TCR Jbeta segments. TCRdb retrieved this table from immuneACCESS and kept in-frame rearrangements only. Not all clones are present; in checked studies, unresolved V genes account for under half, and no reason is known for the remainder. Present in this sample are 89,000 or so clones, about 83% of which were seen just once. Roughly 5.3% of the sample is held by the ten biggest clonotypes. The specimen was PBMCs. The receptors were gathered from a woman under 30 in good health and CMV-seropositive.

This clone was counted a single time. V usage is TRBV5-1 and J usage is TRBJ2-3, with a tentative D call TRBD2 (6 bases). Germline V gene lookup returns CDR1 SGHRS and CDR2 YFSETQ. Trimming removed 2 bases at V and 1 base at J, with 8 bases between. There are 14 residues in the CDR3. The CDR3 here is CASSFGGRTDTQYF. The CDR3 DNA is TGCGCCAGCAGCTTCGGAGGGCGCACAGATACGCAGTATTTT.

The V gene is TRBV19, the J gene TRBJ2-7; TRBD1 aligns across 7 bases. The CDR3 length is 15 residues. The germline gives CDR1 LNHDA, CDR2 SQIVND (reference sequence). V shed 8 bases, J shed 2 bases, and the junction held 12 bases outside the gene matches. As DNA, the CDR3 is TGTGCCAGTCAAAAGGGGGCAGGCCCACCCTACGAGCAGTACTTC. This sequence encodes CASQKGAGPPYEQYF.

CDR3 amino acids: CSVEEQKPGLAVYEQYF. CDR3 sequence (DNA): TGCAGCGTTGAAGAACAAAAACCCGGACTAGCGGTTTACGAGCAGTACTTC. The chain recombines TRBV29-1 with TRBJ2-7; the match to TRBD2 covers 10 bases. Germline V gives CDR1 SQVTM, CDR2 ANQGSEA. The trim removed 0 bases at V and 4 bases at J, leaving 12 bases unmatched. This CDR3 spans 17 amino acids.

V gene TRBV6-1 combines with J gene TRBJ2-3; D perhaps matches TRBD2 (5 bases). Germline CDR1 reads MNHNS; CDR2 reads SASEGT. Trimming took 8 bases from V and 2 from J, leaving 17 bases between them. The CDR3 spans 15 residues. The CDR3 DNA reads TGTGCCAGCGGGCCGGACTCCTCCCCCACAGATACGCAGTATTTT. Translating gives CASGPDSSPTDTQYF.

A single count supports this clone. V usage is TRBV13 and J usage is TRBJ1-1; D remains unclear. The germline gives CDR1 PRHDT, CDR2 FYEKMQ (reference sequence). The CDR3 runs to 14 residues. Trimming shortened V by 5 bases and J by 5 bases, and 15 bases separated the two germline ends. CDR3 bases: TGTGCCAGCAGCCCTCGCTCGGGGTGGACTGAAGCTTTCTTT. This sequence encodes CASSPRSGWTEAFF.

The chain recombines TRBV4-1 with TRBJ2-7; 9 nucleotides line up with TRBD1. Germline V gene lookup returns CDR1 MGHRA and CDR2 YSYEKL. The V gene end was trimmed by 2 bases and the J gene end by 3 bases; junction bases not matched to a gene: 11. The CDR3 totals 17 residues. This CDR3 reads CASSQQIQGADVYEQYF. DNA of the CDR3: TGCGCCAGCAGCCAACAAATACAGGGGGCAGACGTCTACGAGCAGTACTTC.

V usage is TRBV15 and J usage is TRBJ2-1; a possible D gene is TRBD1 (5 bases). The V gene's germline CDR1 is LNHNV and CDR2 YYDKDF (reference sequence). V lost 3 bases and J lost 2, with 17 bases in between. CDR3 length: 17 amino acids. The CDR3: CATSSVPPSTAYNEQFF. The CDR3 nucleotides read TGTGCCACCAGCAGTGTACCGCCATCGACAGCCTACAATGAGCAGTTCTTC.

The chain couples TRBV11-2 to TRBJ2-3, with 11 bases matching TRBD2. Germline V CDR1 and CDR2: SGHAT, FQNNGV. The ends lost 5 bases at V and 3 bases at J; junction bases unmatched: 4. This CDR3 is 15 amino acids long. CDR3 bases: TGTGCCAGCAGCCCTCTAGCGGGGGGAACAGATACGCAGTATTTT. Protein product: CASSPLAGGTDTQYF. Full variable domain (outside the CDR3, taken from reference TRBV11-2 and TRBJ2-3): EAGVAQSPRYKIIEKRQSVAFWCNPISGHATLYWYQQILGQGPKLLIQFQNNGVVDDSQLPKDRFSAERLKGVDSTLKIQPAKLEDSAVYLCASSPLAGGTDTQYFGPGTRLTVL.